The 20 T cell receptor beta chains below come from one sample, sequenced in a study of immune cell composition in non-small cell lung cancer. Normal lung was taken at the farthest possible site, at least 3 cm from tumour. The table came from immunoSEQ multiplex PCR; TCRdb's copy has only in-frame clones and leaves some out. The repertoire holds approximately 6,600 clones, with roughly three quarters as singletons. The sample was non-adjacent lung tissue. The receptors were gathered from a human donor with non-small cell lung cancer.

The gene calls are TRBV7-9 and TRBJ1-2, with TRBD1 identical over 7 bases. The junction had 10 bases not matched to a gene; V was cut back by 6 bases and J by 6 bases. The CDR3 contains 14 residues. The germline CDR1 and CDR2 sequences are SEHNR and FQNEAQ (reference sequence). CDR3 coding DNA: TGTGCCAGCAGTCATGACAGGGCCCCTGATGGCTACACCTTC. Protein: CASSHDRAPDGYTF.

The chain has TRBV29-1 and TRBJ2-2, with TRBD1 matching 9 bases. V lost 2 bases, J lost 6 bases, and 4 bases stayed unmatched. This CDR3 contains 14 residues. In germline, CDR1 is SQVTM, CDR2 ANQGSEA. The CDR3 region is CSVERQGVAGELFF. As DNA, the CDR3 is TGCAGCGTTGAAAGACAGGGGGTGGCCGGGGAGCTGTTTTTT.

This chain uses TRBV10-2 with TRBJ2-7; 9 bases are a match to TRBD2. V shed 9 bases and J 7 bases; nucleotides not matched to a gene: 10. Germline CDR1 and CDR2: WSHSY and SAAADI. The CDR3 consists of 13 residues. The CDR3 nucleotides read TGCGCCAGTTGGGTGACTAGCGGAGGGGAGCAGTACTTC. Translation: CASWVTSGGEQYF.

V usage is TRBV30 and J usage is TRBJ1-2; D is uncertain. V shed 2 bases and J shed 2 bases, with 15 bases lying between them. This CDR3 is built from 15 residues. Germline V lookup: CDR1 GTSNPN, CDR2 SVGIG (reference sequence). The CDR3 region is CAWSFYRESNYGYTF. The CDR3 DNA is TGTGCCTGGAGTTTTTACCGGGAATCGAACTATGGCTACACCTTC.

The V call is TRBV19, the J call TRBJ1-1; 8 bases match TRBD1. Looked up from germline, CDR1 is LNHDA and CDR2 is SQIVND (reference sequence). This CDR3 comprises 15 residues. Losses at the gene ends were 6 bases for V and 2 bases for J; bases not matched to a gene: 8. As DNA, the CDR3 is TGTGCCAGTAGCCCCTGGGACAGGTCCAACACTGAAGCTTTCTTT. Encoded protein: CASSPWDRSNTEAFF.

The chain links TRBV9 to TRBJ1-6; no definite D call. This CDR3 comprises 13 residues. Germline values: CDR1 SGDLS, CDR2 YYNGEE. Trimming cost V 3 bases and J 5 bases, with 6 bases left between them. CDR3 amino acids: CASSETHNSPLHF. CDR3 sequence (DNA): TGTGCCAGCAGCGAGACACATAATTCACCCCTCCACTTT.

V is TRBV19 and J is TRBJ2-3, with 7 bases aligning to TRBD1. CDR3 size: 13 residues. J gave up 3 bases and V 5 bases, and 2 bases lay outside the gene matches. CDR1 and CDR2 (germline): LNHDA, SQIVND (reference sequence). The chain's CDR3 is CASSRDRTDTQYF. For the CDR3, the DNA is TGTGCCAGTAGTCGGGACAGAACAGATACGCAGTATTTT. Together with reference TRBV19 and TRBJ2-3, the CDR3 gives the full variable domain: DGGITQSPKYLFRKEGQNVTLSCEQNLNHDAMYWYRQDPGQGLRLIYYSQIVNDFQKGDIAEGYSVSREKKESFPLTVTSAQKNPTAFYLCASSRDRTDTQYFGPGTRLTVL.

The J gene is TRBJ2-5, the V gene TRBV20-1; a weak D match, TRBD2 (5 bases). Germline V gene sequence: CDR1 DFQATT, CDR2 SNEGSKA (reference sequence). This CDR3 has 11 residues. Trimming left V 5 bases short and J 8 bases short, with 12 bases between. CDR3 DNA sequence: TGCAGTGCTTCAACCCCGGGAACCCAGTACTTC. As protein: CSASTPGTQYF.

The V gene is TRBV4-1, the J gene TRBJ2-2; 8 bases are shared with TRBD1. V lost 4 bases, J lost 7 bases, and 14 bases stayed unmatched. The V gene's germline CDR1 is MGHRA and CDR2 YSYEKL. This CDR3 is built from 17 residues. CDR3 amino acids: CASSLEAGTGVYGELFF. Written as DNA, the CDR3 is TGCGCCAGCAGCCTCGAAGCCGGGACAGGAGTTTACGGGGAGCTGTTTTTT.

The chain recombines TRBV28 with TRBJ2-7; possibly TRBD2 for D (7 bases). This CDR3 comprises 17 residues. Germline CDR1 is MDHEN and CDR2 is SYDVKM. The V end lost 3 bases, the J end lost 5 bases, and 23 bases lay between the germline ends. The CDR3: CASSFLGGGALLDEQYF. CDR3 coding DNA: TGTGCCAGCAGTTTTCTAGGAGGGGGGGCTTTATTGGACGAGCAGTACTTC.

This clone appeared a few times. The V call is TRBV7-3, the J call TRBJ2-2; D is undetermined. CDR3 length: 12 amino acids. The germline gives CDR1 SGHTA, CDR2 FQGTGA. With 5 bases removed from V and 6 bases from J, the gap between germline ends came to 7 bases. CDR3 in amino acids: CASSAEAGELFF. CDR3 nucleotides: TGTGCCAGCAGCGCCGAGGCCGGGGAGCTGTTTTTT.

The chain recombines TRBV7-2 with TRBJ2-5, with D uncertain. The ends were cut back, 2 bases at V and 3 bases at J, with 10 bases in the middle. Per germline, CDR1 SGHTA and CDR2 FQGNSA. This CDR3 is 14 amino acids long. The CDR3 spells CASSLTHGKETQYF. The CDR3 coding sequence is TGTGCCAGCAGCTTAACTCATGGTAAAGAGACCCAGTACTTC.

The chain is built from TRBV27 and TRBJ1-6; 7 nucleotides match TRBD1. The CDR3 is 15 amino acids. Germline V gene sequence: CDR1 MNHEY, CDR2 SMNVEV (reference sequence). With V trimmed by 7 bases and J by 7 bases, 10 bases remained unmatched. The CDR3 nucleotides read TGTGCCAGCATACCAAATGGACAGGAGAATTCACCCCTCCACTTT. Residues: CASIPNGQENSPLHF.

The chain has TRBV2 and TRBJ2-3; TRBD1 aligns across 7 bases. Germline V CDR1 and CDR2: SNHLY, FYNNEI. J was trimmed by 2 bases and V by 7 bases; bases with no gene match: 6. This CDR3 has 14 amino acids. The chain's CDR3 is CASKLDRITDTQYF. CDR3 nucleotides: TGTGCCAGCAAGTTGGACAGGATCACAGATACGCAGTATTTT.

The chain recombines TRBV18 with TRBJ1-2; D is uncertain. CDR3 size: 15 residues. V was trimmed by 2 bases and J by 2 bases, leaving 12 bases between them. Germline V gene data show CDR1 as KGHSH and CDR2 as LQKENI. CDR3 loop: CASSPAGEENYGYTF. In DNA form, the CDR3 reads TGTGCCAGCTCACCAGCCGGGGAGGAGAACTATGGCTACACCTTC. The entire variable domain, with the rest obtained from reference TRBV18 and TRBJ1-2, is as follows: NAGVMQNPRHLVRRRGQEARLRCSPMKGHSHVYWYRQLPEEGLKFMVYLQKENIIDESGMPKERFSAEFPKEGPSILRIQQVVRGDSAAYFCASSPAGEENYGYTFGSGTRLTVV.

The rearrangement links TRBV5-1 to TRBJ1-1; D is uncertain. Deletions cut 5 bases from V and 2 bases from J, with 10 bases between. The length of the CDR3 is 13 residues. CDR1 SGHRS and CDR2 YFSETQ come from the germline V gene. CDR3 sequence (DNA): TGCGCCAGCAGACCGGGTGGTAACACTGAAGCTTTCTTT. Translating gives CASRPGGNTEAFF.

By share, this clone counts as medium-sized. CDR3 nucleotide sequence: TGCGCCAGCAGCCCGTGGACTAGCGGCGGCTACAATGAGCAGTTCTTC. Its protein is CASSPWTSGGYNEQFF. V usage is TRBV5-1 and J usage is TRBJ2-1; TRBD2 matches 10 bases. The CDR3 totals 16 residues. V shed 4 bases, J shed 3 bases, and the junction held 7 bases outside the gene matches. Germline CDR1 SGHRS, CDR2 YFSETQ.

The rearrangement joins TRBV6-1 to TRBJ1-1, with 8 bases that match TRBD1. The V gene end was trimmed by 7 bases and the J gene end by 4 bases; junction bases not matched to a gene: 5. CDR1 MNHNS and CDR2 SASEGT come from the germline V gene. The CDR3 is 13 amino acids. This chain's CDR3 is CASTRTGLTEAFF. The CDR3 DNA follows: TGTGCCAGCACTAGGACAGGGCTCACTGAAGCTTTCTTT.

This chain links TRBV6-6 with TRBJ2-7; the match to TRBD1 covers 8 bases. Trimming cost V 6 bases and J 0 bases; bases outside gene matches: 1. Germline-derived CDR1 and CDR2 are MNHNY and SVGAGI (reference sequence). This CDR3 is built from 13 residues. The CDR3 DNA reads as TGTGCCAGCAGGGGACAGGACTCCTACGAGCAGTACTTC. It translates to CASRGQDSYEQYF.

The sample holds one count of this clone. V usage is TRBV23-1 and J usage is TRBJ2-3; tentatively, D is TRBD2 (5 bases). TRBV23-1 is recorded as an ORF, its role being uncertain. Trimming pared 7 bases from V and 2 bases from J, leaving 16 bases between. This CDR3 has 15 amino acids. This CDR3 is CASTRGGRPTDTQYF. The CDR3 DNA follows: TGCGCCAGCACCCGCGGAGGCAGGCCCACAGATACGCAGTATTTT.